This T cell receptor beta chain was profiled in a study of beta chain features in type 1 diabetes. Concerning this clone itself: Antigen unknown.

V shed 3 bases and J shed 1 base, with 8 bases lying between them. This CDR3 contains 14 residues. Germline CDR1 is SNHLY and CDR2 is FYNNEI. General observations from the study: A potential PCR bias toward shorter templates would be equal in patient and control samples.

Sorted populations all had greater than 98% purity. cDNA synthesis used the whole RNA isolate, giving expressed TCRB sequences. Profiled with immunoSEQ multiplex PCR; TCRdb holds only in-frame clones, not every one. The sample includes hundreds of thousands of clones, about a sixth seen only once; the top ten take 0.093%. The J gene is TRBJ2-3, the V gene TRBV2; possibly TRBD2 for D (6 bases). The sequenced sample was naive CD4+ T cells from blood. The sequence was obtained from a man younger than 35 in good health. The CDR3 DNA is TGTGCCAGCAGTGATCCGGGAGGCACAGATACGCAGTATTTT. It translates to CASSDPGGTDTQYF.